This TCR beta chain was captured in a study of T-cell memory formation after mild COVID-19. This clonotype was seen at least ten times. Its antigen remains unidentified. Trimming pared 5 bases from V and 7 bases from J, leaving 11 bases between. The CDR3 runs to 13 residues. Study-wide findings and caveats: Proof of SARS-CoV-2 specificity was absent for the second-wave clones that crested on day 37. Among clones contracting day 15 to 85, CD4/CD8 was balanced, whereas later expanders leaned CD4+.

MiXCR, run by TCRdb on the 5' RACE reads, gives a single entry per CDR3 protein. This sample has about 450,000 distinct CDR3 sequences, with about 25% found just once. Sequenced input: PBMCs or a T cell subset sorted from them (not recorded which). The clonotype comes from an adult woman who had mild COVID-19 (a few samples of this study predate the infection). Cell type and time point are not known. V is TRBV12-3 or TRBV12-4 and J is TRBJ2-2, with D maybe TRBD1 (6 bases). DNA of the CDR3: TGTGCCAGCAGTGCACGGGACATCGGGGAGCTGTTTTTT. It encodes CASSARDIGELFF.